One and the same sample provided the 11 T cell receptor beta chains below, sequenced in a study of spatial heterogeneity in lung cancer (dated by TCRdb to between 2018 and 2021). The intended sense of this specimen's time point label: sample taken at primary tumor resection. TCR sequencing used whole RNA extracted from tumor and nontumor lung tissue, or from cryopreserved PBMC samples, without cell sorting. Library creation used 5' RACE. The instrument was a NextSeq 500. TCRdb reran the public reads through fastp at Q25 and MiXCR, keeping productive beta chains. Each record represents a unique CDR3 protein, reported with the most common genes and DNA among its rows. This sample has approximately 49,000 distinct CDR3 sequences in its table, and approximately 5% of those were observed once. Around 10% of the sample comes from the top ten. The specimen comprised PBMCs, sampled at surgery. The source of these receptors is a male donor with early-stage non-small cell lung cancer.

This clonotype was seen at least ten times. The chain carries TRBV19 and TRBJ1-4, with D unresolved. Germline lookup yields CDR1 LNHDA and CDR2 SQIVND (reference sequence). The CDR3 loop spans 15 amino acids. V was pared by 5 bases and J by 0 bases, with 10 bases between. In DNA, the CDR3 is TGTGCCAGTAGTTATGGTGGTGCAACTAATGAAAAACTGTTTTTT. As protein: CASSYGGATNEKLFF.

This clonotype has a count of ten or more. The chain is built from TRBV18 and TRBJ2-3, with 7 bases fitting TRBD1. Germline CDR1 KGHSH, CDR2 LQKENI. V dropped 3 bases and J dropped 6; count of bases not matched to a gene: 9. The CDR3 loop spans 15 amino acids. For the CDR3, the DNA is TGTGCCAGCTCACCGAGTACAGGGGAACTCGATACGCAGTATTTT. This sequence encodes CASSPSTGELDTQYF.

This clonotype was counted many times. V gene TRBV6-1 combines with J gene TRBJ1-1; TRBD1 is a possible D gene (5 bases). The V gene's germline CDR1 is MNHNS and CDR2 SASEGT. V lost 2 bases to trimming and J lost 7 bases, with 17 bases between them. This CDR3 is built from 15 residues. The CDR3 is CASSESGTDDLEAFF. CDR3 DNA: TGTGCCAGCAGTGAATCAGGGACGGACGATCTTGAAGCTTTCTTT.

In this sample, this clonotype turned up many times. The rearrangement uses TRBV7-9 and TRBJ1-1; TRBD1 aligns across 7 bases. Trimming at V came to 5 bases and at J to 4 bases, leaving 16 bases not matched to a gene. Germline CDR1 and CDR2: SEHNR and FQNEAQ (reference sequence). CDR3 length: 17 residues. CDR3 region: CASSPPLVGQRATEAFF. CDR3 DNA sequence: TGTGCCAGCAGCCCCCCGTTAGTGGGACAGCGGGCCACTGAAGCTTTCTTT.

Ten or more counts support this clonotype. V gene TRBV7-6 combines with J gene TRBJ1-4, with 11 nucleotides matching TRBD1. V dropped 4 bases and J dropped 7; count of bases not matched to a gene: 5. The CDR3 is 15 amino acids. CDR1 and CDR2 from the germline V gene are SGHVS and FNYEAQ. The DNA of the CDR3 is TGTGCCAGCAGCTCTGCCGGGACAGGGGGTGAAAAACTGTTTTTT. Protein sequence: CASSSAGTGGEKLFF.

This clonotype was counted at least ten times. The gene calls are TRBV15 and TRBJ2-1, with 10 bases matching TRBD2. V gave up 5 bases and J gave up 6 bases; unmatched junction bases: 10. This CDR3 is built from 16 residues. Germline-derived CDR1 and CDR2 are LNHNV and YYDKDF (reference sequence). The CDR3 region has the DNA TGTGCCACCAGCCCGTCAGCGGGAGGGCCCGGCAATGAGCAGTTCTTC. Translating it yields CATSPSAGGPGNEQFF.

This clonotype was recorded many times. V usage is TRBV5-6 and J usage is TRBJ2-7; D ambiguous. This CDR3 spans 14 amino acids. Germline lookup yields CDR1 SGHDT and CDR2 YYEEEE. V dropped 0 bases and J dropped 3 bases, with 10 bases sitting between them. CDR3 region: CASSLVGQLYEQYF. As DNA, the CDR3 is TGTGCCAGCAGCTTGGTAGGGCAGCTCTACGAGCAGTACTTC.

This clonotype was observed a few times. The chain has TRBV27 and TRBJ2-3, with 9 bases identical to TRBD2. V lost 2 bases to trimming and J lost 4 bases; unmatched junction nucleotides: 7. Germline assignment: CDR1 MNHEY and CDR2 SMNVEV (reference sequence). The CDR3 sequence is 16 residues long. CDR3 in DNA: TGTGCCAGCAGTTTAGTGTCTAGCGGGATAGCAGATACGCAGTATTTT. Protein product: CASSLVSSGIADTQYF.

This clonotype showed up many times. This chain connects TRBV19 to TRBJ1-1; 8 bases fit TRBD1. CDR1 is LNHDA, CDR2 SQIVND, per germline (reference sequence). Unmatched junction bases numbered 1, after V lost 3 bases and J lost 1 base. The CDR3 length is 14 residues. The CDR3 coding sequence is TGTGCCAGTAGTATGGGACAGGCGAACACTGAAGCTTTCTTT. It translates to CASSMGQANTEAFF.

This clonotype was seen many times. This chain connects TRBV28 to TRBJ2-5, with 9 nucleotides matching TRBD2. After removal of 4 bases from V and 1 base from J, the junction contained 19 bases not matched to a gene. Per germline, CDR1 MDHEN and CDR2 SYDVKM. CDR3 size: 20 residues. The DNA of the CDR3 is TGTGCCAGCAGTTACGCCCGTCTAGCGGGATGGGCGGCCGCCCAAGAGACCCAGTACTTC. Amino acid sequence: CASSYARLAGWAAAQETQYF.

This clonotype was seen many times. The chain employs TRBV3-1 and TRBJ1-6; D perhaps matches TRBD1 (6 bases). Germline V gene data show CDR1 as LGHDT and CDR2 as YNNKEL (reference sequence). The length of the CDR3 is 16 residues. Trimming took 7 bases from V and 10 from J, leaving 23 bases between them. The CDR3 sequence: CASNLLRGGPPSPLHF. The CDR3 DNA reads as TGTGCCAGCAACCTCCTGAGGGGGGGGCCTCCGTCACCCCTCCACTTT.